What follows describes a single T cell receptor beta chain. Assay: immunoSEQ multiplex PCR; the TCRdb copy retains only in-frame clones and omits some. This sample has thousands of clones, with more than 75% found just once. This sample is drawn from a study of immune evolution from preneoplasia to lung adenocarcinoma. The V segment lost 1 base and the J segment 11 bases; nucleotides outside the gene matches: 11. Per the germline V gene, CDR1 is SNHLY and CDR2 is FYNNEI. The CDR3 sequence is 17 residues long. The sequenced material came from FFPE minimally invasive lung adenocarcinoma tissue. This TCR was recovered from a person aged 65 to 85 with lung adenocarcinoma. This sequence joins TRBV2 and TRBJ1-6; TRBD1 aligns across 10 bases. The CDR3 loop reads CASSEGGTGVGRPPLHF. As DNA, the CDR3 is TGTGCCAGCAGTGAAGGGGGGACAGGGGTCGGGAGGCCACCCCTCCACTTT.